Each of the 28 T cell receptor beta chains below was sequenced from the same sample in a study of T cell responses to AZD1222 COVID-19 vaccine (TCRdb year 2021). Explained via the paper, the time point label denotes: baseline before first vaccination. The library was built by means of the immunoSEQ multiplex PCR assay. This is the immuneACCESS table as TCRdb keeps it, with only in-frame sequences that have V and J called. A part of the clones is gone; compared with another copy, unresolved V genes explain less than half, and the rest is unexplained. The sample contains 120,000 or so clones, roughly 90% of them found a single time. Jointly, the top ten make up approximately 1.5% of the sample. The specimen was peripheral blood, collected on day 0 of AZD1222 vaccination. These receptors all come from an adult in good health.

This clone occurred a few times. The J gene is TRBJ2-1, the V gene TRBV7-9; TRBD2 aligns across 9 bases. V shed 3 bases, J shed 4 bases, and the junction held 10 bases outside the gene matches. Germline V gene data show CDR1 as SEHNR and CDR2 as FQNEAQ (reference sequence). CDR3 length: 17 amino acids. The CDR3 loop is CASSFPRREGHYNEQFF. The CDR3 DNA reads TGTGCCAGCAGCTTCCCCCGGCGGGAGGGCCATTACAATGAGCAGTTCTTC.

The gene calls are TRBV4-1 and TRBJ1-5; D unresolved. Trimming shortened V by 1 base and J by 0 bases, and 13 bases separated the two germline ends. The germline CDR1 and CDR2 sequences are MGHRA and YSYEKL. The length of the CDR3 is 17 residues. CDR3 DNA: TGCGCCAGCAGCCAAGGGGCCACTTTTTATAGCAATCAGCCCCAGCATTTT. Its protein is CASSQGATFYSNQPQHF.

This clone was seen a handful of times. V gene TRBV2 combines with J gene TRBJ2-7; D is ambiguous. The CDR3 consists of 14 residues. V shed 9 bases and J shed 3 bases, with 18 bases lying between them. Germline V gives CDR1 SNHLY, CDR2 FYNNEI. CDR3: CARTIDQNNYEQYF. The DNA of the CDR3 is TGTGCCAGAACTATAGACCAAAACAACTACGAGCAGTACTTC. The entire variable domain, with the rest obtained from reference TRBV2 and TRBJ2-7, is as follows: EPEVTQTPSHQVTQMGQEVILRCVPISNHLYFYWYRQILGQKVEFLVSFYNNEISEKSEIFDDQFSVERPDGSNFTLKIRSTKLEDSAMYFCARTIDQNNYEQYFGPGTRLTVT.

CDR3 protein: CASSLGQYTEAFF. The CDR3 DNA follows: TGCGCCAGCAGCTTGGGACAATACACTGAAGCTTTCTTT. This chain uses TRBV5-1 with TRBJ1-1; D is ambiguous. CDR1 and CDR2 from the germline V gene are SGHRS and YFSETQ. This CDR3 comprises 13 residues. V lost 0 bases to trimming and J lost 3 bases, with 6 bases between them.

The rearrangement links TRBV28 to TRBJ1-5; no reliable D call. CDR1 is MDHEN, CDR2 SYDVKM, per germline. This CDR3 is 12 amino acids long. Trimming left V 3 bases short and J 7 bases short, with 7 bases between. CDR3 bases: TGTGCCAGCAGTTTTGGGCCACAGCCCCAGCATTTT. Encoded protein: CASSFGPQPQHF.

This clone was recorded only once. The chain uses TRBV3-1 (or the pseudogene TRBV3-2) and TRBJ2-1; tentative D call: TRBD1 (5 bases). CDR1 and CDR2 from the germline V gene are LGHDT and YNNKEL (reference sequence). CDR3 size: 16 residues. The V end lost 3 bases, the J end lost 4 bases, and 16 bases lay between the germline ends. The chain's CDR3 is CASSHIGALGYNEQFF. Written as DNA, the CDR3 is TGTGCCAGCAGCCATATTGGGGCCCTGGGTTACAATGAGCAGTTCTTC.

The chain is built from TRBV27 and TRBJ1-5; perhaps TRBD1 as D (5 bases). Germline V gene sequence: CDR1 MNHEY, CDR2 SMNVEV (reference sequence). V was cut by 5 bases and J by 4 bases, with 15 bases left in between. The CDR3 sequence is 15 residues long. The CDR3 reads CASSLLGTTNQPQHF. For the CDR3, the DNA is TGTGCCAGCAGTCTCCTAGGGACCACTAATCAGCCCCAGCATTTT.

J is TRBJ2-7 and V is TRBV7-9; D may be TRBD1 or TRBD2 (5 bases each). CDR3 size: 14 residues. Trimming removed 1 base from V and 6 bases from J, with 13 bases in between. Germline V gene sequence: CDR1 SEHNR, CDR2 FQNEAQ (reference sequence). CDR3 DNA: TGTGCCAGCAGCTTAGGCGCCCCGAGGGGCGAGCAGTACTTC. It specifies CASSLGAPRGEQYF. The full variable domain, rest sourced from reference TRBV7-9 and TRBJ2-7, is DTGVSQNPRHKITKRGQNVTFRCDPISEHNRLYWYRQTLGQGPEFLTYFQNEAQLEKSRLLSDRFSAERPKGSFSTLEIQRTEQGDSAMYLCASSLGAPRGEQYFGPGTRLTVT.

This sequence joins TRBV25-1 and TRBJ2-1; the match to TRBD2 covers 7 bases. Germline-derived CDR1 and CDR2 are MGHDK and SYGVNS. This CDR3 has 15 residues. J lost 7 bases, V lost 1 base, and 7 bases had no gene match. The CDR3 sequence: CASSEFGGSQNEQFF. The CDR3 DNA sequence: TGTGCCAGCAGTGAATTCGGGGGGAGTCAAAATGAGCAGTTCTTC.

The genes are TRBV6-6 and TRBJ1-5; D is ambiguous. V lost 10 bases and J lost 0, with 13 bases in between. Per germline, CDR1 MNHNY and CDR2 SVGAGI (reference sequence). The CDR3 length is 14 residues. Here the CDR3 reads CATRTLGSNQPQHF. The CDR3 bases are TGTGCCACCAGAACCCTGGGTAGCAATCAGCCCCAGCATTTT.

This rearrangement joins TRBV9 to TRBJ2-2, with 9 bases fitting TRBD2. The CDR3 is 15 residues long. The V gene end was trimmed by 3 bases and the J gene end by 5 bases; junction bases not matched to a gene: 5. Germline assignment: CDR1 SGDLS and CDR2 YYNGEE. The CDR3 bases are TGTGCCAGCAGCGATAGCGGGAGCGCGACCGGGGAGCTGTTTTTT. This gives the protein CASSDSGSATGELFF.

The chain's CDR3 is CASSVGQEKEKLFF. In DNA, the CDR3 is TGTGCCAGCAGTGTGGGACAGGAAAAGGAAAAACTGTTTTTT. V is TRBV6-4 and J is TRBJ1-4; 8 bases match TRBD1. The CDR3 spans 14 residues. Per the germline V gene, CDR1 is MRHNA and CDR2 is SNTAGT. V trimming: 4 bases; J trimming: 8 bases; junction bases outside the gene matches: 6.

The J gene is TRBJ2-4, the V gene TRBV9; no firm D call. The length of the CDR3 is 13 residues. V lost 0 bases and J lost 6, with 7 bases in between. Germline V lookup: CDR1 SGDLS, CDR2 YYNGEE. DNA for the CDR3: TGTGCCAGCAGCGTAGCCCCCTCAAACATTCAGTACTTC. It encodes CASSVAPSNIQYF.

This chain links TRBV11-1 with TRBJ1-4; D is possibly TRBD1 (5 bases). The CDR3 runs to 14 residues. V gave up 5 bases and J gave up 6 bases, with 13 bases separating them. CDR1 and CDR2 from the germline V gene are SGHAT and FQDESV (reference sequence). CDR3 protein: CASSPGPGDEKLFF. The CDR3 coding sequence is TGTGCCAGCAGCCCGGGACCGGGAGATGAAAAACTGTTTTTT. Variable domain in full (rest from reference TRBV11-1 and TRBJ1-4): EAEVAQSPRYKITEKSQAVAFWCDPISGHATLYWYRQILGQGPELLVQFQDESVVDDSQLPKDRFSAERLKGVDSTLKIQPAELGDSAMYLCASSPGPGDEKLFFGSGTQLSVL.

The CDR3 sequence: CASSLARRLGSYEQYF. CDR3 coding DNA: TGTGCCAGCAGCTTGGCCCGGCGTCTAGGATCCTACGAGCAGTACTTC. V usage is TRBV5-6 and J usage is TRBJ2-7, with D unclear. The V end was cut by 0 bases, the J end by 1 base, with 14 bases between. The CDR3 runs 16 residues. Per the germline V gene, CDR1 is SGHDT and CDR2 is YYEEEE.

This chain connects TRBV4-1 to TRBJ2-7; TRBD1 matches at 10 bases. The CDR3 extends over 16 amino acids. J lost 2 bases, V lost 1 base, and 5 bases had no gene match. CDR1 is MGHRA, CDR2 YSYEKL, per germline. The CDR3 nucleotides are TGCGCCAGCAGCCAAGTGCTCGGACAGGGGGCCTACGAGCAGTACTTC. It encodes CASSQVLGQGAYEQYF.

The J gene is TRBJ1-1, the V gene TRBV25-1, with a possible D match to TRBD1 (5 bases). In germline, CDR1 is MGHDK, CDR2 SYGVNS. Trimming removed 6 bases at V and 3 bases at J, with 17 bases between. This CDR3 region has 15 residues. CDR3 bases: TGTGCCAGCAGGAGGAGCCAGGGAGATTACACTGAAGCTTTCTTT. Amino acid sequence: CASRRSQGDYTEAFF.

CDR3 DNA sequence: TGTGCCAGCAGTTTGGGACAGAAAGAGACCCAGTACTTC. Encoded protein: CASSLGQKETQYF. V is TRBV12-3 or TRBV12-4 and J is TRBJ2-5, with TRBD1 identical over 7 bases. After removal of 3 bases from V and 3 bases from J, the junction contained 1 base not matched to a gene. This CDR3 contains 13 residues.

This rearrangement joins TRBV11-2 to TRBJ1-1; D remains unclear. The germline gives CDR1 SGHAT, CDR2 FQNNGV. The CDR3 has 13 amino acids. The ends were cut back, 2 bases at V and 6 bases at J, with 10 bases in the middle. Here the CDR3 reads CASSLSAFAEAFF. CDR3 in DNA: TGTGCCAGCAGCTTAAGCGCGTTTGCTGAAGCTTTCTTT.

The CDR3 nucleotides read TGTGCCAGCAGCGCCCGGGGAGGCTCCTACGAGCAGTACTTC. Protein: CASSARGGSYEQYF. This chain connects TRBV7-9 to TRBJ2-7; TRBD2 might be the D (6 bases). The CDR3 is 14 amino acids. CDR1 and CDR2 (germline): SEHNR, FQNEAQ (reference sequence). V was trimmed by 5 bases and J by 0 bases, leaving 11 bases between them.

The rearrangement links TRBV19 to TRBJ1-6; TRBD1 matches at 10 bases. J lost 10 bases, V lost 7 bases, and 7 bases had no gene match. The germline CDR1 and CDR2 sequences are LNHDA and SQIVND (reference sequence). CDR3 size: 14 residues. For the CDR3, the DNA is TGTGCCAGTAAAGGGACAGGGGTCTTGTCACCCCTCCACTTT. The encoded protein is CASKGTGVLSPLHF.

This clone has a handful of counts. The CDR3 region is CASSFAPGQGTYEQYF. Here the CDR3 DNA reads TGCGCCAGCAGCTTTGCCCCGGGACAGGGTACCTACGAGCAGTACTTC. The genes are TRBV5-1 and TRBJ2-7, with TRBD1 identical over 9 bases. Unmatched junction bases numbered 8, after V lost 2 bases and J lost 2 bases. Germline V gives CDR1 SGHRS, CDR2 YFSETQ. The CDR3 extends over 16 amino acids.

The CDR3 nucleotides read TGTGCCACCAGCCTTATAGCGGGAGTTGGTGCAGATACGCAGTATTTT. Protein: CATSLIAGVGADTQYF. The chain couples TRBV15 to TRBJ2-3, with TRBD2 matching over 9 bases. The CDR3 contains 16 residues. CDR1 and CDR2 (germline): LNHNV, YYDKDF (reference sequence). The trim removed 5 bases at V and 4 bases at J, leaving 10 bases unmatched.

J is TRBJ1-3 and V is TRBV18, with no clear D. The CDR3 sequence is 13 residues long. Germline V gene sequence: CDR1 KGHSH, CDR2 LQKENI. V was pared by 3 bases and J by 2 bases, with 5 bases between. CDR3 in amino acids: CASSPRTGNTIYF. CDR3 bases: TGTGCCAGCTCACCCCGGACTGGAAACACCATATATTTT.

The V gene is TRBV11-2, the J gene TRBJ2-7; 10 nucleotides align to TRBD2. Germline V lookup: CDR1 SGHAT, CDR2 FQNNGV. Unmatched junction bases numbered 6, after V lost 5 bases and J lost 2 bases. This CDR3 spans 15 amino acids. CDR3 in DNA: TGTGCCAGCAGCCTACTAGCGGGACGACCCTACGAGCAGTACTTC. Protein sequence: CASSLLAGRPYEQYF.

CDR3 residues: CAWSQPGTGVRGQPQHF. The CDR3 region has the DNA TGTGCCTGGAGTCAACCCGGGACAGGGGTACGGGGCCAGCCCCAGCATTTT. The chain combines TRBV30 with TRBJ1-5; TRBD1 matches at 10 bases. V lost 2 bases to trimming and J lost 7 bases; unmatched junction nucleotides: 14. The germline CDR1 and CDR2 sequences are GTSNPN and SVGIG (reference sequence). The length of the CDR3 is 17 residues.

This clone has just one count. V usage is TRBV4-3 and J usage is TRBJ2-7, with a weak D call TRBD1 (6 bases). Germline V lookup: CDR1 LGHNA, CDR2 YSLEER. V lost 4 bases, J lost 0 bases, and 13 bases lay in between. CDR3 length: 15 amino acids. The CDR3 bases are TGCGCCAGCAGCCCAGGGGCAGGCTTCTCCTACGAGCAGTACTTC. Residues: CASSPGAGFSYEQYF.

The V and J genes are TRBV19 and TRBJ1-5, with 9 positions matching TRBD1. The CDR3 sequence is 18 residues long. V was clipped by 6 bases and J by 0 bases; unmatched bases: 12. Germline V gene data show CDR1 as LNHDA and CDR2 as SQIVND (reference sequence). Here the CDR3 reads CASSQDRGFGYSNQPQHF. The CDR3 coding sequence is TGTGCCAGTAGCCAGGACAGGGGCTTCGGTTATAGCAATCAGCCCCAGCATTTT.